One T cell receptor (beta chain) is described in this entry. This sample is drawn from a study of blood T cell repertoires in COVID-19. As for the study in general: T cells, B-cell-depleted T cells, or PBMCs provided the cDNA or gDNA that served as material.

The germline gives CDR1 KGHSH, CDR2 LQKENI. The CDR3 covers 13 residues. Trimming pared 5 bases from V and 3 bases from J, leaving 10 bases between. Per the study methods: Researchers report that nucleated cell counts were estimated from reference gene primer amplification. Assay used: immunoSEQ multiplex PCR; TCRdb lists only in-frame clones, some missing. That table furnishes V, J and clone size, whereas the DNA furnished D and trimming. This table has 130,000 to 150,000 clones, more than 75% appearing once. The clonotype comes from a man aged 60 to 69 with active or convalescent COVID-19. The chain is built from TRBV18 and TRBJ1-1, with D uncertain. The specimen was peripheral blood. Here the CDR3 reads CASSWSSYTEAFF. The CDR3 DNA sequence: TGTGCCAGCTCATGGAGCAGTTACACTGAAGCTTTCTTT. Supplemented by reference TRBV18 and TRBJ1-1, the full variable domain reads NAGVMQNPRHLVRRRGQEARLRCSPMKGHSHVYWYRQLPEEGLKFMVYLQKENIIDESGMPKERFSAEFPKEGPSILRIQQVVRGDSAAYFCASSWSSYTEAFFGQGTRLTVV.